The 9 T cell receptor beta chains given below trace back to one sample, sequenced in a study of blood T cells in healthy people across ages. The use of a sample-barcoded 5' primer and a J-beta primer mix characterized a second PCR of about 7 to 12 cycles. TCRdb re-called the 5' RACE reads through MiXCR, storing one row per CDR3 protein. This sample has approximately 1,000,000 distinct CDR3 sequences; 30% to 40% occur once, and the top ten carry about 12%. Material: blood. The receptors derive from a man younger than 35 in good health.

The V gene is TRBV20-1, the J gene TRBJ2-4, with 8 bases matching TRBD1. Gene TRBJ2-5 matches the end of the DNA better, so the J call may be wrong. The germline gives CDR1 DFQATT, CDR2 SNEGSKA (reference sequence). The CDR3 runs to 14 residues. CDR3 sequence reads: CSAPVTGVAETQYF. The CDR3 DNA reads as TGCAGTGCACCCGTGACAGGGGTCGCGGAGACCCAGTACTTC.

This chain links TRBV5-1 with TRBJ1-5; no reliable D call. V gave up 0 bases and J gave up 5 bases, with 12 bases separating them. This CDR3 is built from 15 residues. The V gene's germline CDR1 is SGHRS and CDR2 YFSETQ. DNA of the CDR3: TGCGCCAGCAGCTTGGAGGGCCAAAGGTATCAGCCCCAGCATTTT. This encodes CASSLEGQRYQPQHF.

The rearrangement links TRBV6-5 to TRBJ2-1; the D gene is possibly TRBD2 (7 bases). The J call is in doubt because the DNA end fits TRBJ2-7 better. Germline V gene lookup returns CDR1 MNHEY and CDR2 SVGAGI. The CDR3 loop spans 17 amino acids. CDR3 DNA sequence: TGTGCCAGCAGTTCGGTCGGGGGGCAAGAAGTCTACAATGAGCAGTACTTC. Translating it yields CASSSVGGQEVYNEQYF.

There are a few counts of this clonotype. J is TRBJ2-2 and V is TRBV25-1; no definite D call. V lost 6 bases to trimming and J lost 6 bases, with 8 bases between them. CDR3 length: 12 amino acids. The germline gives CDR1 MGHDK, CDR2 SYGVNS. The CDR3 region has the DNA TGTGCCAGCAGATCCGGTGCCGGGGAGCTGTTTTTT. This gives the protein CASRSGAGELFF.

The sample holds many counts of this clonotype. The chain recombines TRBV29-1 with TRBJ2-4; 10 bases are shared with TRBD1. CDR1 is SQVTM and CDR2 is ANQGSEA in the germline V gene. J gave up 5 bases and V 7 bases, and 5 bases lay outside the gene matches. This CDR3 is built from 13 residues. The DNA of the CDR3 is TGCAGCGGGGGGGACAGGGGAGAAAACATTCAGTACTTC. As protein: CSGGDRGENIQYF.

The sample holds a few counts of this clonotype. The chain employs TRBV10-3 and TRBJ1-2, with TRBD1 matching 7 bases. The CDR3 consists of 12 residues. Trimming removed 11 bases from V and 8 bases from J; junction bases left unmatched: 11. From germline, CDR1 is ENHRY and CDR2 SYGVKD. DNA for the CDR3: TGTGCCGCCAACGGACAGGCGGGGGGCTACACCTTC. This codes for CAANGQAGGYTF.

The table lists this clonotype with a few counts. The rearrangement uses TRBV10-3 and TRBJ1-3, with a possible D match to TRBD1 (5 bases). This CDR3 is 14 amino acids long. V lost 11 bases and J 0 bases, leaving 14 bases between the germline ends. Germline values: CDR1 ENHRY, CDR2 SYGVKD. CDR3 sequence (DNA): TGTGCCCTATCTGGGGCTAACTCTGGAAACACCATATATTTT. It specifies CALSGANSGNTIYF.

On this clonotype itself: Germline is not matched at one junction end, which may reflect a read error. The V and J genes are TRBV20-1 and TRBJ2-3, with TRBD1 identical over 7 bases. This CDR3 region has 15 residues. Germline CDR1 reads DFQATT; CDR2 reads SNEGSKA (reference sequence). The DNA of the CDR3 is TGCAGTGCTCGAGACAGGGAATCCGGCACAGATACGCAGTATTTT. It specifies CSARDRESGTDTQYF.

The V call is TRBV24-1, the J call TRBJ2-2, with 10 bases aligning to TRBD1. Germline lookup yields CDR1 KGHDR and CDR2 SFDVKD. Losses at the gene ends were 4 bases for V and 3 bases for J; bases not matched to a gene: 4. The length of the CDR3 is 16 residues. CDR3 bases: TGTGCCACCAGTGACCCCGGGACAGGGGACACCGGGGAGCTGTTTTTT. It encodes CATSDPGTGDTGELFF.